The rows below give T cell receptor beta chains drawn from one sample of a study of blood T cells in healthy people across ages. TCRdb fed the 5' RACE reads into MiXCR, producing one record per CDR3 protein. The table includes approximately 800,000 distinct CDR3 sequences, around half detected once. The specimen sequenced was blood. The receptors shown here come from a man aged 80 or over in good health. The CDR3 runs from the conserved cysteine through the conserved F or W. Each record gives: D gene, V gene, clone size, J gene, CDR3 DNA, CDR3 protein. The D gene is left open where the match is weak. Rows give clone size only sometimes, using once, few, many, or a class for an expanded clone.

TRBD1,TRBV20-1,many,TRBJ2-5,TGCAGTGCTTCTTCAGGGGGTCAAGAGACCCAGTACTTC,CSASSGGQETQYF
TRBD2,TRBV5-1,once,TRBJ2-5,TGCGCCAGCAGCGCGACTAGCGTGCAAGAGACCCAGTACTTC,CASSATSVQETQYF
TRBD2,TRBV20-1,medium-sized,TRBJ2-1,TGCAGTGCTCCCCACAGCACGCGGGAGGTCGAAAATGAGCAGTTCTTC,CSAPHSTREVENEQFF
TRBD1,TRBV7-9,-,TRBJ1-4,TGTGCCAGCAGCCCCGGGACAGTAAATAATGAAAAACTGTTTTTT,CASSPGTVNNEKLFF
TRBD2,TRBV27,-,TRBJ2-4,TGTGCCAGCAGTGAGGGCAGCGGGAGGGGAGGTTCAGACATTCAGTACTTC,CASSEGSGRGGSDIQYF
TRBD2,TRBV12-3/TRBV12-4,-,TRBJ2-7,TGTGCCAGCAGTAAAACTAGCGGGAGGACCCCCTTTGACGAGCAGTACTTC,CASSKTSGRTPFDEQYF
TRBD1,TRBV28,-,TRBJ2-7,TGTGCCAGCAGTACACCAGGGGGCTCCTACGAGCGGTACTTC,CASSTPGGSYERYF
TRBD1,TRBV10-3,-,TRBJ1-5,TGTGCCATCAGTGCGGGACAGGGGGGGCAGCCCCAGCATTTT,CAISAGQGGQPQHF
-,TRBV12-3/TRBV12-4,-,TRBJ1-1,TGTGCCGCCCTAAAAGGGGAACTGAACACTGAAGCTTTCTTT,CAALKGELNTEAFF
-,TRBV5-1,-,TRBJ1-4,TGCGCCAGCAGCTTATTCGGGGCCAAGGACGAAAAACTGTTTTTT,CASSLFGAKDEKLFF
-,TRBV9,-,TRBJ2-7,TGTGCCAGCAGCGTAAATAGGGTAGGCGACGAGCAGTACTTC,CASSVNRVGDEQYF
-,TRBV7-2,many,TRBJ2-7,TGTGCCAGCAGCTTAGGAGGGGGGTACGAGCAGTACTTC,CASSLGGGYEQYF
-,TRBV14,-,TRBJ2-3,TGTGCCAGCAGCCAAGAAACTAACGCCACAGATACGCAGTATTTT,CASSQETNATDTQYF
-,TRBV20-1,few,TRBJ2-5,TGCAGTGCTAGGGAGCTAGGATTCCGGGAGACCCAGTACTTC,CSARELGFRETQYF
TRBD1,TRBV20-1,few,TRBJ2-5,TGCAGTGCTAGACCCTGGGACAGGGCGGGAGAGACCCAGTACTTC,CSARPWDRAGETQYF
-,TRBV5-5,few,TRBJ2-1,TGTGCCAGCAGCTTCCGGGTAGGAGGCAATGAGCAGTTCTTC,CASSFRVGGNEQFF
TRBD2,TRBV30,-,TRBJ2-1,TGTGCCTGGAGCGAGGGACTAGCTGAAAACAATGAGCAGTTCTTC,CAWSEGLAENNEQFF
TRBD2,TRBV20-1,few,TRBJ2-1,TGCAGTGCTAGGCGTAGCGGGAGGGCCAACAATGAGCAGTTCTTC,CSARRSGRANNEQFF
-,TRBV7-9,-,TRBJ2-3,TGTGCCAGCAGCTTAGGCCTAGAGGAAACAGATACGCAGTATTTT,CASSLGLEETDTQYF
TRBD2,TRBV20-1,many,TRBJ2-3,TGCAGTGCTGGGACTAGCGGCACAGATACGCAGTATTTT,CSAGTSGTDTQYF
-,TRBV10-3,-,TRBJ2-5,TGTGCCATCAGTGAGTCGAAAGGTTTCAGGGGAGAAGAGACCCAGTACTTC,CAISESKGFRGEETQYF
-,TRBV29-1,-,TRBJ2-7,TGCAGCGTTCCCATGAGTAGCTCCTACGAGCAGTACTTC,CSVPMSSSYEQYF
TRBD1,TRBV30,-,TRBJ2-5,TGTGCCTGGAGTGGAACAGGGGACCGGGAGACCCAGTACTTC,CAWSGTGDRETQYF
-,TRBV7-9,many,TRBJ2-1,TGTGCCAGCAGTCCGGGCGGTAGCTCCTACAATGAGCAGTTCTTC,CASSPGGSSYNEQFF
TRBD2,TRBV4-3,-,TRBJ2-2,TGCGCCAGCAGCCAAGGGACTAGCGGGGGAGTAGGCGGGGAGCTGTTTTTT,CASSQGTSGGVGGELFF
TRBD2,TRBV9,-,TRBJ2-7,TGTGCCAGCAGCGTAGATTGGGCTAGCGGGATCTACGAGCAGTACTTC,CASSVDWASGIYEQYF
TRBD2,TRBV19,-,TRBJ2-1,TGTGCCAGTACCATAGCGGGAGGTTACAATGAGCAGCTCTTC,CASTIAGGYNEQLF
-,TRBV5-8,few,TRBJ2-3,TGTGCCAGCAGCTTGTACGGGACCACAGATACGCAGTATTTT,CASSLYGTTDTQYF
TRBD1,TRBV6-6,few,TRBJ1-4,TGTGCCAGCAGCCCTTTAGGACAGGCGCGTAATGAAAAACTGTTTTTT,CASSPLGQARNEKLFF
-,TRBV6-4,-,TRBJ2-1,TGTGCCAGCTCGCCGGGGGACAGCTCCTACAATGAGCAGTTCTTC,CASSPGDSSYNEQFF
TRBD2,TRBV15,few,TRBJ2-7,TGTGCCACCAGCAGACGTCAACTAGCGGGAGGTTACGAGCAGTACTTC,CATSRRQLAGGYEQYF
TRBD1,TRBV30,-,TRBJ2-5,TGTGGCTGGCGACACAGGGGGTACCAAGAGACCCAGTACTTC,CGWRHRGYQETQYF
TRBD1,TRBV20-1,few,TRBJ1-4,TGCAGTGCTCCGGGACAGGGTAGTGAAAAACTGTTTTTT,CSAPGQGSEKLFF
-,TRBV20-1,-,TRBJ2-5,TGCAGTGCTAGAGATGCGGTGGGGACCCAGTACTTC,CSARDAVGTQYF
-,TRBV20-1,few,TRBJ2-5,TGCAGTGCCCCGGAGGGCCAAGAGACCCAGTACTTC,CSAPEGQETQYF
-,TRBV5-1,few,TRBJ2-7,TGCGCCAGCAGCTTGGGCGGGGTGGACATTTCCTACGAGCAGTACTTC,CASSLGGVDISYEQYF
-,TRBV20-1,-,TRBJ2-1,TGCAGTGCTAGAGATCCCCGGGAGCCAGTGGGGAATGAGCAGTTCTTC,CSARDPREPVGNEQFF
-,TRBV29-1,few,TRBJ1-1,TGCAGCGTTGAAGGGGGCGGGAACACTGAAGCTTTCTTT,CSVEGGGNTEAFF
TRBD1,TRBV30,-,TRBJ2-7,TGTGCCTGGAGTGTGGGACAGGGGGCCTACGAGCAGTACTTC,CAWSVGQGAYEQYF
TRBD2,TRBV7-2,-,TRBJ2-1,TGTGCCAGCAGCTTATTCCGATCAGGGACTGGGGGGGAGTTCTTC,CASSLFRSGTGGEFF
-,TRBV20-1,-,TRBJ1-4,TGCAGTGCTGTGGAGGGAGTTTCTAATGAAAAACTGTTTTTT,CSAVEGVSNEKLFF
-,TRBV9,-,TRBJ2-4,TGTGCCAGCAGCGCCGGGGACGGCAAAAACATTCAGTACTTC,CASSAGDGKNIQYF